The rows below give T cell receptor beta chains drawn from one sample of a study of OX40 agonist ivuxolimab in advanced cancers. Data came from immunoSEQ multiplex PCR; TCRdb stores just in-frame clones and leaves some out. The table has over 70,000 clones, more than 75% seen once; the top ten hold approximately 7%. The source was CD4+ or CD8+ T cells sorted from blood, collected in a trial of the OX40 agonist ivuxolimab. The receptors were gathered from an adult with an advanced solid tumor such as melanoma, head and neck, liver or kidney cancer. Each CDR3 is given with its conserved first and last residue. Fields, in order: clone size, V gene, J gene, CDR3 length, D gene, CDR3 DNA, CDR3 protein. D genes are given only for firm matches. For some rows the clone size is stated as once, few or many, or as a class when expanded; others skip it.

NA,TRBV2,TRBJ2-7,12,NA,TGTGCCAGCAGGCTGGCAGGGTACGAGCAGTACTTC,CASRLAGYEQYF
NA,TRBV29-1,TRBJ1-2,12,NA,TGCAGCGTTGTTACAGGCCCCTATGGCTACACCTTC,CSVVTGPYGYTF
NA,TRBV6-1,TRBJ2-7,17,NA,TGTGCCAGCAGTGAAGCGGGTCGGGGGAGCATGGTTTACGAGCAGTACTTC,CASSEAGRGSMVYEQYF
NA,TRBV19,TRBJ2-7,14,TRBD1,TGTGCCAGTAGGACCGGGACAGACGCCAATGAGCAGTACTTC,CASRTGTDANEQYF
NA,TRBV19,TRBJ2-1,15,NA,TGTGCCAGCAGATTGGCAGACGACACCTACAATGAGCAGTTCTTC,CASRLADDTYNEQFF
NA,TRBV19,TRBJ1-5,13,NA,TGTGCCAGTAGTATTGAGAGCAATCAGCCCCAGCATTTT,CASSIESNQPQHF
once,TRBV19,TRBJ1-5,15,NA,TGTGCCAGTAGTATACAAGGAGCCTACAATCAGCCCCAGCATTTT,CASSIQGAYNQPQHF
NA,TRBV7-2,TRBJ2-3,11,NA,TGTGCCAGCAGCTTAAGCGATACGCAGTATTTT,CASSLSDTQYF
NA,TRBV9,TRBJ2-2,17,TRBD2,TGTGCCAGCAGCGTGACTAGCGGGGGGTCGGGGACCGGGGAGCTGTTTTTT,CASSVTSGGSGTGELFF
few,TRBV30,TRBJ1-6,14,NA,TGTGCCTGGAGTGTAGACATCCACCATTCACCCCTCCACTTT,CAWSVDIHHSPLHF
NA,TRBV5-4,TRBJ2-7,14,NA,TGTGCCAGCAGCCAAAAGGGGGGAACCTACGAGCAGTACTTC,CASSQKGGTYEQYF
NA,TRBV5-1,TRBJ1-4,15,NA,TGCGCCAGCAGCTTGATAGGGGGTGTTAATGAAAAACTGTTTTTT,CASSLIGGVNEKLFF
NA,TRBV5-1,TRBJ2-6,16,NA,TGCGCCAGCAGCTTGGCCGTGGGTACTGGGGCCAACGTCCTGACTTTC,CASSLAVGTGANVLTF
NA,TRBV7-9,TRBJ1-1,12,NA,TGTGCCAGCAGCTGGGGCGTCACTGAAGCTTTCTTT,CASSWGVTEAFF
NA,TRBV30,TRBJ1-3,11,NA,TGTGCCTGGACCCAGCTTGCCACCATATATTTT,CAWTQLATIYF
NA,TRBV7-2,TRBJ1-1,13,NA,TGTGCCAGCAGCTTAGCAGGGCCAACTGAAGCTTTCTTT,CASSLAGPTEAFF
NA,TRBV7-9,TRBJ2-2,10,NA,TGTGCCAGCAGCTTAGGGGAGCTGTTTTTT,CASSLGELFF
NA,TRBV11-2,TRBJ2-3,14,TRBD2,TGTGCCAGCAGCGAGGGACTAGCTACCTATACGCAGTATTTT,CASSEGLATYTQYF
NA,TRBV19,TRBJ2-3,16,TRBD1,TGTGCCAGTAGCACCCGGACAGGGGGTCTCACAGATACGCAGTATTTT,CASSTRTGGLTDTQYF
NA,TRBV30,TRBJ2-1,14,TRBD1,TGTGCCTGGGGGACAGGGGTGGTCTACAATGAGCAGTTCTTC,CAWGTGVVYNEQFF
few,TRBV6-5,TRBJ1-2,14,NA,TGTGCCAGCACCTATAGCAGGGCAGGATATGGCTACACCTTC,CASTYSRAGYGYTF
NA,TRBV7-9,TRBJ2-3,15,TRBD2,TGTGCCAGCGGACTAGCGGGGGGGGGCACAGATACGCAGTATTTT,CASGLAGGGTDTQYF
NA,TRBV9,TRBJ1-1,17,NA,TGTGCCAGCAGCGGAGGGAAGGACACCTACCGAAACACTGAAGCTTTCTTT,CASSGGKDTYRNTEAFF
NA,TRBV7-6,TRBJ2-1,11,NA,TGTGCCAGCAGCTTAGGTGGTGAGCAGTTCTTC,CASSLGGEQFF
NA,TRBV25-1,TRBJ1-4,15,TRBD1,TGTGCCAGCAGTGACCCGGGGCAGGGGGTTGAAAAACTGTTTTTT,CASSDPGQGVEKLFF
few,TRBV6-6,TRBJ2-4,13,NA,TGTGCCAGCTCTCTCGGGGAGGAAAACATTCAGTACTTC,CASSLGEENIQYF
NA,TRBV5-6,TRBJ2-3,16,TRBD2,TGTGCCAGCAGCTCCCGACTAGCGGGTAGCACAGATACGCAGTATTTT,CASSSRLAGSTDTQYF
NA,TRBV5-1,TRBJ1-1,16,NA,TGCGCCAGCAGTTACGTTCCCGGGACGCTGAACACTGAAGCTTTCTTT,CASSYVPGTLNTEAFF
once,TRBV7-3,TRBJ2-1,15,TRBD2,TGTGCCAGCAGCCTAGGCGGGAGTACCTACAATGAGCAGTTCTTC,CASSLGGSTYNEQFF
NA,TRBV15,TRBJ2-7,16,TRBD1,TGTGCCACCAGCAGAGATAGGGACAGGGGCAACTACGAGCAGTACTTC,CATSRDRDRGNYEQYF
NA,TRBV2,TRBJ2-3,16,NA,TGTGCCAGCAGTGCATCGGGAGCGATCTACACAGATACGCAGTATTTT,CASSASGAIYTDTQYF
NA,TRBV29-1,TRBJ1-1,13,NA,TGCAGCGCAGAACAGGGAGTGAACACTGAAGCTTTCTTT,CSAEQGVNTEAFF
NA,TRBV25-1,TRBJ2-7,14,NA,TGTGCCAGCAGTGAACCCGGGAACCCCTCCGAGCAGTACTTC,CASSEPGNPSEQYF
NA,TRBV5-4,TRBJ1-3,15,NA,TGTGCCAGCAGCCCCACACCGGGGTTCGAAAACACCATATATTTT,CASSPTPGFENTIYF
NA,TRBV7-6,TRBJ1-4,14,TRBD1,TGTGCCAGCAGCATTGGACAGGGGAATGAAAAACTGTTTTTT,CASSIGQGNEKLFF
once,TRBV7-2,TRBJ2-3,14,TRBD1,TGTGCCAGCAGCCGCGACAGGGGCGCAGATACGCAGTATTTT,CASSRDRGADTQYF
NA,TRBV27,TRBJ1-5,15,NA,TGTGCCAGCCGCCCCTGGAATACAGTTAATCAGCCCCAGCATTTT,CASRPWNTVNQPQHF